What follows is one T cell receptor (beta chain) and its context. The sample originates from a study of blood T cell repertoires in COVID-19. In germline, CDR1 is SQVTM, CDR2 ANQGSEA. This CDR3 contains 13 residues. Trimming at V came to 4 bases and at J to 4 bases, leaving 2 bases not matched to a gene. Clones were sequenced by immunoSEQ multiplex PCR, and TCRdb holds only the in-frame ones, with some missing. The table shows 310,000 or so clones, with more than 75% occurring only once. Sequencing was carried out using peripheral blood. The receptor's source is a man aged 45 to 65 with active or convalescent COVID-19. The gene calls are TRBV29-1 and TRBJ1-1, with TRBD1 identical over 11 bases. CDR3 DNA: TGCAGCGTTGGAGGGACAGGGGGCACTGAAGCTTTCTTT. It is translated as CSVGGTGGTEAFF.